Below, 8 T cell receptor beta chains from the same sample are listed, as sequenced in a study of blood T cells in healthy people across ages. Sample-barcoded 5' priming and a J-beta primer mix drove a second PCR of roughly 6 to 12 cycles. TCRdb ran MiXCR on the 5' RACE reads and lists one entry per CDR3 protein. The top ten clones hold approximately 30% of a sample with approximately 290,000 distinct CDR3 sequences, less than 30% of them seen once. The specimen sequenced was blood. These receptors originate from a woman aged 70-85 years in good health.

The chain joins TRBV4-2 to TRBJ1-4, with a tentative D call TRBD1 (5 bases). Germline CDR1 and CDR2: LGHNA and YNFKEQ. V was pared by 1 base and J by 5 bases, with 17 bases between. This CDR3 has 17 residues. CDR3 amino acids: CASSQATQSGGNEKLFF. Written as DNA, the CDR3 is TGTGCCAGCAGCCAAGCCACCCAGAGTGGGGGAAATGAAAAACTGTTTTTT.

The gene calls are TRBV9 and TRBJ2-6, with D perhaps matching TRBD2 (5 bases). V was clipped by 0 bases and J by 7 bases, with 8 bases between them. The CDR3 contains 14 residues. CDR1 is SGDLS and CDR2 is YYNGEE in the germline V gene. The CDR3 is CASSVDPGANVLTF. The CDR3, as DNA: TGTGCCAGCAGCGTAGACCCGGGAGCCAACGTCCTGACTTTC.

The table lists this clonotype with many counts. The CDR3 region has the DNA TGTGCCAGTAGTAAGGCGGACATTCCCTATGGCTACACCTTC. Its protein is CASSKADIPYGYTF. The chain uses TRBV19 and TRBJ1-2; perhaps TRBD1 as D (5 bases). Germline loops: CDR1 LNHDA, CDR2 SQIVND (reference sequence). This CDR3 comprises 14 residues. The V gene lost 4 bases and the J gene lost 4 bases, with 13 bases spanning the gap.

The chain recombines TRBV29-1 with TRBJ2-5; 9 bases line up with TRBD2. The DNA end favors TRBJ2-1, so the J call may be wrong. From germline, CDR1 is SQVTM and CDR2 ANQGSEA. The length of the CDR3 is 16 residues. The CDR3 DNA reads as TGCAGCGTTAATTTAGCGGGAGTAAGCTCCTACAATGAGCAGTTCTTC. It encodes CSVNLAGVSSYNEQFF.

This clonotype was found a few times. The chain joins TRBV18 to TRBJ2-5; the D is unclear. CDR1 and CDR2 from the germline V gene are KGHSH and LQKENI. The V gene lost 3 bases and the J gene lost 4 bases, with 9 bases spanning the gap. The CDR3 covers 13 residues. CDR3 coding DNA: TGTGCCAGCTCACCCTTCTTGCTAGAGACCCAGTACTTC. It translates to CASSPFLLETQYF. Variable domain in full (rest from reference TRBV18 and TRBJ2-5): NAGVMQNPRHLVRRRGQEARLRCSPMKGHSHVYWYRQLPEEGLKFMVYLQKENIIDESGMPKERFSAEFPKEGPSILRIQQVVRGDSAAYFCASSPFLLETQYFGPGTRLLVL.

This clonotype was seen more than once but under ten times. The chain couples TRBV12-3 or TRBV12-4 to TRBJ1-2, with D possibly matching TRBD1 (5 bases). V lost 3 bases and J 4 bases, leaving 18 bases between the germline ends. This CDR3 region has 16 residues. The CDR3 loop is CASSFSSPSGSYGYTF. CDR3 nucleotide sequence: TGTGCCAGCAGTTTTTCCTCCCCGTCAGGGTCCTATGGCTACACCTTC.

V gene TRBV5-6 combines with J gene TRBJ2-5; 7 nucleotides align to TRBD2. CDR3 length: 14 amino acids. Germline assignment: CDR1 SGHDT and CDR2 YYEEEE. V was pared by 4 bases and J by 2 bases, with 5 bases of the junction left unmatched. CDR3 in amino acids: CASSQFGGQETQYF. The CDR3 nucleotides read TGTGCCAGCAGCCAATTCGGGGGGCAAGAGACCCAGTACTTC. The full variable domain, completed using reference TRBV5-6 and TRBJ2-5, is DAGVTQSPTHLIKTRGQQVTLRCSPKSGHDTVSWYQQALGQGPQFIFQYYEEEERQRGNFPDRFSGHQFPNYSSELNVNALLLGDSALYLCASSQFGGQETQYFGPGTRLLVL.

This rearrangement joins TRBV20-1 to TRBJ1-2, with D possibly TRBD1 on 6 matching bases. The germline V gene encodes CDR1 DFQATT and CDR2 SNEGSKA (reference sequence). This CDR3 is 13 amino acids long. Trimming took 7 bases from V and 7 from J, leaving 19 bases between them. The CDR3 nucleotides are TGCAGTGGTGGGATACAGGGAACTGGTGGCTACACCTTC. As protein: CSGGIQGTGGYTF.